This T cell receptor (beta chain) was sequenced in a study of control samples from healthy donors and cancer patients. This clone was seen just once. The repertoire was sequenced with immunoSEQ multiplex PCR; TCRdb's copy has only in-frame clones and lacks some. The top ten hold 4.4% of the sample, which has 90,000 to 110,000 clones, 90% seen once. Trimming shortened V by 6 bases and J by 7 bases, and 10 bases separated the two germline ends. CDR3 length equals 12 residues. From germline, CDR1 is MDHEN and CDR2 SYDVKM. Sequencing used blood. This receptor was taken from a human donor in good health. The donor label of this sample is uncertain. V is TRBV28 and J is TRBJ2-1; D may be TRBD1 (5 bases). CDR3: CASSINRNEQFF. DNA for the CDR3: TGTGCCAGCAGCATCAACAGGAATGAGCAGTTCTTC.